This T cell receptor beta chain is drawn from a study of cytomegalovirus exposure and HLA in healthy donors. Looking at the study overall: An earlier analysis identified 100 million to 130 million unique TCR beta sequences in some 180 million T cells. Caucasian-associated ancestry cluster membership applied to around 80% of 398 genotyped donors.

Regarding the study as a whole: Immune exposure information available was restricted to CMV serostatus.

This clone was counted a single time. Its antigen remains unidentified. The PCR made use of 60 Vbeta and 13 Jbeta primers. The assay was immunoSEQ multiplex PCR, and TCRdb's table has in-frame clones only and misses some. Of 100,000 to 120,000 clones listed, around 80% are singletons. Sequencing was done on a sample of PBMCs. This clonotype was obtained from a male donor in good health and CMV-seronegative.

As DNA, the CDR3 is TGCGCCAGCAGCTTGGTTGGCGGCGGCGATCAGCCCCAGCATTTT. Translating it yields CASSLVGGGDQPQHF. V and J are TRBV5-1 and TRBJ1-5; D gene uncertain. The V gene's germline CDR1 is SGHRS and CDR2 YFSETQ. The CDR3 is made up of 15 amino acids. V was shortened by 0 bases and J by 5 bases, with 12 bases between the two germline ends.